This T cell receptor beta chain was recovered during a study of CXCR3-negative and CXCR3-positive naive CD8 T cells. Germline CDR1 reads MNHEY; CDR2 reads SVGEGT. This CDR3 is 16 amino acids long. Researchers prepared the TRB cDNA libraries using 5' RACE with UMI labels. TCRdb derives one entry per CDR3 protein from the 5' RACE reads, leaving out DNA. This sample's table reports about 130,000 distinct CDR3 sequences. V and J are TRBV6-2 or TRBV6-3 and TRBJ1-1; TCRdb designates TRBD1, a call that cannot be tested without DNA. The TCR was taken from a human donor in good health. Some clones in this sample may be carry-over from other donors' samples. Sequenced: naive CXCR3- CD8+ T cells from blood. Sample subset: CD45RO-CCR7+CD27+CD95- naive CD8+ T cells lacking CXCR3 (TNR3-). CDR3 protein: CASSYALSRGDTEAFF.